What follows describes a single T cell receptor beta chain. Antigen specificity is unknown. A junction end diverges from the germline sequence, so it may reflect a read error. This record belongs to a study of cytomegalovirus exposure and HLA in healthy donors. Whole-study results and caveats: A link between a missense DCLRE1C variant and TCR beta V- and J-gene trimming emerged from a later analysis. It has been reported that TCR beta sequences accurately predicted the HLA-A and HLA-B alleles of most subjects.

The PCR made use of 60 Vbeta and 13 Jbeta primers. The table came from immunoSEQ multiplex PCR; TCRdb's copy has only in-frame clones and leaves some out. The sample records 170,000 or so clones, roughly 82% being singletons. Germline V CDR1 and CDR2: SGHTA, FQGTGA. The CDR3 runs 15 residues. The chain uses TRBV7-3 and TRBJ2-7, with D maybe TRBD1 (5 bases). The receptor was isolated from a woman aged 30 to 39 in good health and CMV-seronegative. Sequencing used PBMCs. CDR3: CASSLTSDKTYEQYF. The DNA for the CDR3 is TGTGCCAGCAGCTTAACTTCGGACAAAACCTACGAGCAATACTTC.